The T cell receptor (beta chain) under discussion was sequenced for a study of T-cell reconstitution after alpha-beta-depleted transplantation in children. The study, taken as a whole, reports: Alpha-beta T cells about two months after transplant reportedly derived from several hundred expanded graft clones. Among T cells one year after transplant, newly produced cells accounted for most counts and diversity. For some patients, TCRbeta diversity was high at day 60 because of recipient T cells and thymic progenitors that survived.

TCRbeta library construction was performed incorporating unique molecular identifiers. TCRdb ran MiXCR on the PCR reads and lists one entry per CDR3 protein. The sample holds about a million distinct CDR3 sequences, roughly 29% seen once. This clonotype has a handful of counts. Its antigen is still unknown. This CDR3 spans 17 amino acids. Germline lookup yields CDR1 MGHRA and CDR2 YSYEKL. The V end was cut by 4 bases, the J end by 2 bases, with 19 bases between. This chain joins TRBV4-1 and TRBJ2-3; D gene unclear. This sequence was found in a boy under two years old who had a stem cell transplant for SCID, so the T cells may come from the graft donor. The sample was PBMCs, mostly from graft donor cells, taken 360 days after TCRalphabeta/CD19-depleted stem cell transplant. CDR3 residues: CASSPDRQRTVTDTQYF. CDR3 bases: TGCGCCAGCAGCCCAGACCGGCAGCGTACCGTCACAGATACGCAGTATTTT.